This TCR beta chain originates from a study of blood T cell repertoires in COVID-19. V was pared by 2 bases and J by 2 bases, with 7 bases between. Per germline, CDR1 SGHNT and CDR2 YYREEE (reference sequence). CDR3 length: 13 residues. Clones were sequenced by immunoSEQ multiplex PCR, and TCRdb holds only the in-frame ones, with some missing. Of about 120,000 clones listed, about 89% were seen once; the top ten hold 25% to 30%. The clonotype was recovered from a woman between 65 and 79 years old with acute or convalescent COVID-19. Sequencing used peripheral blood. V usage is TRBV5-4 and J usage is TRBJ2-5; D perhaps matches TRBD1 (5 bases). The CDR3 DNA is TGTGCCAGCAGCTTTGGGGCGCAAGAGACCCAGTACTTC. As protein: CASSFGAQETQYF.